This is a list of T cell receptor beta chains from one sample in a study of blood T cell repertoires in COVID-19. Clones were sequenced by immunoSEQ multiplex PCR, and TCRdb holds only the in-frame ones, with some missing. The table has tens of thousands of clones, over 60% seen once; the top ten hold 2% to 2.5%. The specimen was peripheral blood. The source is a man in his sixties or seventies with COVID-19, enrolled during active disease. CDR3s include the opening cysteine and the closing phenylalanine or tryptophan. The D gene is left open where the match is weak. A row's size may be missing; if present it is once, few, many or a size class.

cdr3_aa: CASSQANSYFQETQYF
cdr3_nt: TGTGCCAGCAGCCAAGCAAACAGCTACTTCCAAGAGACCCAGTACTTC
d_call: -
v_call: TRBV14
clone_size: -
j_call: TRBJ2-5

cdr3_aa: CASSSYRGWGDTIYF
cdr3_nt: TGTGCCAGCAGTTCATACAGGGGGTGGGGAGACACCATATATTTT
d_call: TRBD1
v_call: TRBV28
clone_size: -
j_call: TRBJ1-3

cdr3_aa: CASSMALAADNEQFF
cdr3_nt: TGTGCCAGCTCAATGGCTCTAGCGGCTGACAATGAGCAGTTCTTC
d_call: TRBD2
v_call: TRBV18
clone_size: once
j_call: TRBJ2-1

cdr3_aa: CASRPTGYGYTF
cdr3_nt: TGTGCCAGCAGACCTACAGGGTATGGCTACACCTTC
d_call: -
v_call: TRBV2
clone_size: -
j_call: TRBJ1-2

cdr3_aa: CASSSPFDTGELFF
cdr3_nt: TGTGCCAGCAGCTCCCCCTTCGACACCGGGGAGCTGTTTTTT
d_call: -
v_call: TRBV13
clone_size: few
j_call: TRBJ2-2

cdr3_aa: CASSPGTSVLDEQFF
cdr3_nt: TGTGCCAGCAGCCCTGGGACATCCGTCTTGGATGAGCAGTTCTTC
d_call: -
v_call: TRBV9
clone_size: -
j_call: TRBJ2-1

cdr3_aa: CASSSASGTYIYNEQFF
cdr3_nt: TGTGCCAGCAGCTCGGCTAGCGGGACTTATATCTACAATGAGCAGTTCTTC
d_call: TRBD2
v_call: TRBV5-4
clone_size: few
j_call: TRBJ2-1

cdr3_aa: CASSFTSGAPPYNEQFF
cdr3_nt: TGTGCCAGCAGTTTTACTAGCGGGGCCCCCCCCTACAATGAGCAGTTCTTC
d_call: TRBD2
v_call: TRBV27
clone_size: -
j_call: TRBJ2-1

cdr3_aa: CASSPVADSGSYEQYF
cdr3_nt: TGCGCCAGCAGCCCAGTCGCTGACTCGGGCTCCTACGAGCAGTACTTC
d_call: -
v_call: TRBV5-1
clone_size: -
j_call: TRBJ2-7

cdr3_aa: CASSYDPTTGGSNQPQHF
cdr3_nt: TGTGCCAGCAGTTACGATCCTACCACAGGGGGGAGCAATCAGCCCCAGCATTTT
d_call: TRBD1
v_call: TRBV6-2/TRBV6-3
clone_size: -
j_call: TRBJ1-5

cdr3_aa: CASSLSHRGFFNSPLHF
cdr3_nt: TGTGCCAGCAGTCTCTCACACAGGGGGTTTTTTAATTCACCCCTCCACTTT
d_call: TRBD1
v_call: TRBV28
clone_size: -
j_call: TRBJ1-6

cdr3_aa: CASGLMTGGPGELFF
cdr3_nt: TGTGCTAGTGGTTTGATGACAGGGGGCCCCGGGGAGCTGTTTTTT
d_call: TRBD1
v_call: TRBV12-5
clone_size: -
j_call: TRBJ2-2

cdr3_aa: CASSLNPNQPQHF
cdr3_nt: TGTGCCAGCAGCTTAAATCCAAATCAGCCCCAGCATTTT
d_call: -
v_call: TRBV7-2
clone_size: -
j_call: TRBJ1-5

cdr3_aa: CATRTGYEKLFF
cdr3_nt: TGTGCCACCAGGACAGGGTATGAAAAACTGTTTTTT
d_call: TRBD1
v_call: TRBV19
clone_size: once
j_call: TRBJ1-4

cdr3_aa: CASSQDPGTSGREKYF
cdr3_nt: TGCGCCAGCAGCCAAGATCCCGGGACTAGCGGGAGGGAAAAGTACTTC
d_call: TRBD2
v_call: TRBV4-3
clone_size: -
j_call: TRBJ2-7

cdr3_aa: CASRTDRVSTEAFF
cdr3_nt: TGTGCCAGCAGAACGGACAGGGTGAGCACTGAAGCTTTCTTT
d_call: TRBD1
v_call: TRBV6-6
clone_size: -
j_call: TRBJ1-1

cdr3_aa: CASGSPGTEAFF
cdr3_nt: TGTGCTAGTGGTTCCCCCGGCACTGAAGCTTTCTTT
d_call: -
v_call: TRBV12-5
clone_size: few
j_call: TRBJ1-1